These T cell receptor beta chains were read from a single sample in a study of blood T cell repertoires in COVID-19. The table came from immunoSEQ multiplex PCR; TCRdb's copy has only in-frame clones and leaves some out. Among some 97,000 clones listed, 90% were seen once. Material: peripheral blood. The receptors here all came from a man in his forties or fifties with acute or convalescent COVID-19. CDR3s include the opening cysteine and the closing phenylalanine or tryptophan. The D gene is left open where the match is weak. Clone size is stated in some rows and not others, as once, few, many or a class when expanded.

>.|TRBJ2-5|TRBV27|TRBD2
TGTGCCAGCAGCGTAGCGGGGGGAGGGGAGACCCAGTACTTC
CASSVAGGGETQYF
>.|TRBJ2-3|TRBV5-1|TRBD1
TGCGCCAGCAGCCAGAGGGGGCTCAACACAGATACGCAGTATTTT
CASSQRGLNTDTQYF
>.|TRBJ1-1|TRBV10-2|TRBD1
TGCGCCAGCCGGGACAGGGTTGACACTGAAGCTTTCTTT
CASRDRVDTEAFF
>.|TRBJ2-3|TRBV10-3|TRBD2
TGTGCCGTAAAGGAGGGGACTAGCGGGACCCCAGATACGCAGTATTTT
CAVKEGTSGTPDTQYF
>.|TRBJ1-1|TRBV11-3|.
TGTGCCAGCAGCTTAGGGGTGGCGGGGGAAGCTTTCTTT
CASSLGVAGEAFF
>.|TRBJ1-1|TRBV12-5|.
TGTGCTAGTGGCCGTTACCCGTCGGGGGCTTTCTTT
CASGRYPSGAFF
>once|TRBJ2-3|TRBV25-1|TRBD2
TGTGCCAGCAGTGATCGAACTAGCGGAGGTAGCACAGATACGCAGTATTTT
CASSDRTSGGSTDTQYF
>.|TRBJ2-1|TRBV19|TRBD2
TGTGCCAGTCGCCGACTCGGGCTAGCGGGGACCTACAATGAGCAGTTCTTC
CASRRLGLAGTYNEQFF
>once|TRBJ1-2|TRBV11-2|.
TGTGCCAGCAGCTTAGCGGGGGGCTATGGCTACACCTTC
CASSLAGGYGYTF
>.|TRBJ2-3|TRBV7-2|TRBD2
TGTGCCAGCAGCTTACGCATTAGCGGGAGAGCAGATACGCAGTATTTT
CASSLRISGRADTQYF
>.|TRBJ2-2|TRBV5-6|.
TGTGCCAGCAGCTTGGGCAGTTCGAACACCGGGGAGCTGTTTTTT
CASSLGSSNTGELFF
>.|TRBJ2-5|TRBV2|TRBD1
TGTGCCAGCAGTGCAGACAGGGGAGAGACCCAGTACTTC
CASSADRGETQYF
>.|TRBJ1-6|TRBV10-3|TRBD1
TGTGCCATCGGTCAGGGGGCATATAATTCACCCCTCCACTTT
CAIGQGAYNSPLHF
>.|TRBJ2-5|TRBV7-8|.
TGTGCCAGCAGTCAGGTTGGCGGGCCCGGGGTAGAGACCCAGTACTTC
CASSQVGGPGVETQYF
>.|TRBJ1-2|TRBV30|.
TGTGCCTGGAGTGTACAGGGTTTATATGGCTACACCTTC
CAWSVQGLYGYTF
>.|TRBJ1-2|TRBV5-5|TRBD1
TGTGCCAGCAGCTTGAGGGACAGGTTCTATGGCTACACCTTC
CASSLRDRFYGYTF
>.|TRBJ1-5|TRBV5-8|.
TGTGCCAGCAGCTTCGGACAGAATCAGCCCCAGCATTTT
CASSFGQNQPQHF
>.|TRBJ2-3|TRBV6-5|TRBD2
TGTGCCAGCAGTTACCGAGCGGGACTCACAGATACGCAGTATTTT
CASSYRAGLTDTQYF
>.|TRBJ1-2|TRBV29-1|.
TGCAGCGCCTCCCAGGGGCCTTTCTATGGCTACACCTTC
CSASQGPFYGYTF
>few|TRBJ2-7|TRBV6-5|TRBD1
TGTGCCAGCAGTTACTCGACTCCAGGGGGAACCTACGAGCAGTACTTC
CASSYSTPGGTYEQYF
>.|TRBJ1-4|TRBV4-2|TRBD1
TGTGCCAGCAGCCAAGAACTGGACAGGGGGCGGAGTAATGAAAAACTGTTTTTT
CASSQELDRGRSNEKLFF
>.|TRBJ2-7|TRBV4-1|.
TGCGCCAGCAGCCAAGATCGAGACTTGGTTTACGAGCAGTACTTC
CASSQDRDLVYEQYF
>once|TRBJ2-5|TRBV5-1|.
TGCGCCAGCAGCTTGGGAATAGCGAGCCCCCCCAGCCAAGAGACCCAGTACTTC
CASSLGIASPPSQETQYF
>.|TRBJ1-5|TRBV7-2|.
TGTGCCAGCAGCTTAGCGCATGGCGGGTATCAGCCCCAGCATTTT
CASSLAHGGYQPQHF
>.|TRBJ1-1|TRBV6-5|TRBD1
TGTGCCAGCAGTTACTCGGGACAGGGGCCCGGTGAAGCTTTCTTT
CASSYSGQGPGEAFF
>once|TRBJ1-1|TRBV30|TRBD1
TGTGCCTGGAGTGTCGGGGCGCAGCACAGGGGAGCTTTCTTT
CAWSVGAQHRGAFF
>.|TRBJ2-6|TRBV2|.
TGTGCCAGCAGTGCGCTGAGCTCTGGGGCCAACGTCCTGACTTTC
CASSALSSGANVLTF
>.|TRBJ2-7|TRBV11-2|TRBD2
TGTGCCAGCAGCTTCGGCAGCGGGAACTCTTTCGAGCAGTACTTC
CASSFGSGNSFEQYF
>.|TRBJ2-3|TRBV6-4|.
TGTGCCAGCAGTCCCTTGGGAGGAGATACGCAGTATTTT
CASSPLGGDTQYF
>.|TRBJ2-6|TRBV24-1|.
TGTGCCACCAGTGACCGGAGCCCTGGGGCCAACGTCCTGACTTTC
CATSDRSPGANVLTF
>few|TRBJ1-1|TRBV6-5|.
TGTGCCAGCAGTTACAAGAATCCACAGAACACTGAAGCTTTCTTT
CASSYKNPQNTEAFF
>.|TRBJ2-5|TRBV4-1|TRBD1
TGCGCCAGCAGCCTGTCCCGGGACAGGCGCCAAGAGACCCAGTACTTC
CASSLSRDRRQETQYF
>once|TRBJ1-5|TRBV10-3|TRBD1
TGTGCCATCAGTAGACAGGGCGTTGGGAGCAATCAGCCCCAGCATTTT
CAISRQGVGSNQPQHF
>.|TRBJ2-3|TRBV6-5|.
TGTGCCAGCAGCAGGCAGGTTACTAGTCTGTCTACGCAGTATTTT
CASSRQVTSLSTQYF
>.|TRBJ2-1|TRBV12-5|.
TGTGCTAGTGGTTTGGGGCCCAGCGCTGAGCAGTTCTTC
CASGLGPSAEQFF
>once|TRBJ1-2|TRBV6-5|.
TGTGCCAGCAGTTACTCGAATGCAGGAAGACCGCATGGCTACACCTTC
CASSYSNAGRPHGYTF
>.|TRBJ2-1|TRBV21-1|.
TGTGCCAGCAGCGATCGCTTTCTCCAAGCGGGACGGAATGAGCAGTTCTTC
CASSDRFLQAGRNEQFF
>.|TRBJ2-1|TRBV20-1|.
TGCAGAGTCGAGACCGGGAGTGAGCAGTTCTTC
CRVETGSEQFF
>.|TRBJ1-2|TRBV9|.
TGTGCCAGCAGCTCCCCCGGACAGTACTATGGCTACACCTTC
CASSSPGQYYGYTF
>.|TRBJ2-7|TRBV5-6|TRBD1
TGTGCCAGCAGCTTGGCCAGGGACAGGGTCTACGAGCAGTACTTC
CASSLARDRVYEQYF
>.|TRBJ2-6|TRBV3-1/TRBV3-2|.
TGTGCCAGCAGCTCCCATCCGGGACAAGGGGCACGGGGCTCTGGGGCCAACGTCCTGACTTTC
CASSSHPGQGARGSGANVLTF
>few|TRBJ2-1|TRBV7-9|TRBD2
TGTGCCAGCAGTTCATACGCCCCAGCGGGAGCCGGGAATGAGCAGTTCTTC
CASSSYAPAGAGNEQFF